This TCR beta chain was obtained from a study of identical twins. General study points: Model-predicted out-of-frame TCR alpha sharing fell below observed values in monozygotic twins.

In the case of this clonotype: Its antigen remains unidentified.

Healthy Caucasians alone served as donors. Each cDNA held unique molecular identifiers, and template switching gave it a universal primer site. TCRdb passed the 5' RACE reads through MiXCR, listing each CDR3 protein once. The sample holds about 1.7 million distinct CDR3 sequences, roughly 35% seen once. This TCR was recovered from a newborn girl in good health. Sequenced: cord blood.

CDR3 sequence reads: CSVEDLDWGSYNEQYF. The CDR3 bases are TGCAGCGTTGAAGATCTCGACTGGGGGTCCTACAATGAGCAGTACTTC. The chain couples TRBV29-1 to TRBJ2-1; D is perhaps TRBD1 or TRBD2 (5 bases each). Matching the DNA end better, TRBJ2-7 makes the J call doubtful. The V gene's germline CDR1 is SQVTM and CDR2 ANQGSEA. There are 16 residues in the CDR3.